This T cell receptor (beta chain) was identified during a study of blood T cell repertoires in COVID-19. Cohort placement rested on clinical history that participants reported themselves. Donors in Cohort 3 counted as recovered after two negative PCRs, clearance, or symptom resolution. V lost 5 bases and J lost 6; bases outside the gene matches: 11. Germline CDR1 SGHAT, CDR2 FQDESV (reference sequence). CDR3 size: 16 residues. Authors' processing steps: For nucleated cells, counts were estimated from reference gene primer amplification. Method: immunoSEQ multiplex PCR; TCRdb's copy keeps in-frame clones and lacks some. Clone size and the V and J calls come from that table; the DNA yielded D and trimming. The repertoire has more than 250,000 clones, approximately 85% of them found once; the top ten carry about 2%.

The sequence derives from a young man who had recovered from COVID-19. The chain joins TRBV11-1 to TRBJ1-1; 11 bases map to TRBD1. The specimen was PBMCs or T cells enriched from blood (not recorded which). CDR3 sequence reads: CASSPGQGAQYAEAFF. The DNA for the CDR3 is TGTGCCAGCAGCCCTGGACAGGGGGCTCAGTACGCTGAAGCTTTCTTT.